The 29 T cell receptor beta chains below come from one sample, sequenced in a study of T cell changes during pregnancy in multiple sclerosis. The table came from immunoSEQ multiplex PCR; TCRdb's copy has only in-frame clones and leaves some out. The repertoire has about 48,000 clones, about 94% of them found once; the top ten carry 0.4% to 0.55%. The material was CD4+ T cells from peripheral blood mononuclear cells, obtained in the first trimester of pregnancy. The receptors stem from a female donor with multiple sclerosis, enrolled in a pregnancy study.

The V gene is TRBV20-1, the J gene TRBJ1-1, with D perhaps TRBD1 (5 bases). Between the trimmed V and J ends, which lost 6 bases and 3 bases, there was a span of 8 bases. Germline V CDR1 and CDR2: DFQATT, SNEGSKA (reference sequence). CDR3 size: 11 residues. DNA of the CDR3: TGCAGTGCACAGGCGGACACTGAAGCTTTCTTT. Translation gives CSAQADTEAFF.

This chain links TRBV19 with TRBJ1-3; D is perhaps TRBD1 (6 bases). The CDR3 spans 18 residues. CDR1 LNHDA and CDR2 SQIVND come from the germline V gene (reference sequence). Trimming stripped 5 bases from V and 0 bases from J, with 20 bases between. CDR3 DNA sequence: TGTGCCAGTAGTCCGCATTTGGGGGGGCCAGGCTCTGGAAACACCATATATTTT. It specifies CASSPHLGGPGSGNTIYF.

The rearrangement joins TRBV7-6 to TRBJ2-5; D possibly corresponds to TRBD1 (5 bases). The germline CDR1 and CDR2 sequences are SGHVS and FNYEAQ. The CDR3 consists of 13 residues. The V end was cut by 3 bases, the J end by 4 bases, with 9 bases between. The CDR3 region has the DNA TGTGCCAGCAGCTTTCCAGGGATAGAGACCCAGTACTTC. Translation gives CASSFPGIETQYF.

The chain carries TRBV5-6 and TRBJ2-2; 9 positions match TRBD2. This CDR3 is 16 amino acids long. V was clipped by 2 bases and J by 7 bases; unmatched bases: 9. Per the germline V gene, CDR1 is SGHDT and CDR2 is YYEEEE. The CDR3 region has the DNA TGTGCCAGCAGCTTCGGCGCGGGAGGGGGAGTCGGGGAGCTGTTTTTT. Encoded protein: CASSFGAGGGVGELFF.

The chain links TRBV7-9 to TRBJ1-1; no clear D. In germline, CDR1 is SEHNR, CDR2 FQNEAQ (reference sequence). This CDR3 has 14 amino acids. Trimming took off 1 base at V and 1 base at J, with 7 bases between the two ends. CDR3 sequence: CASSLGLQNTEAFF. CDR3 nucleotide sequence: TGTGCCAGCAGCTTAGGACTGCAGAACACTGAAGCTTTCTTT.

The chain is built from TRBV11-2 and TRBJ2-3; D is possibly TRBD2 (7 bases). The germline CDR1 and CDR2 sequences are SGHAT and FQNNGV. Trimming removed 5 bases from V and 2 bases from J, with 17 bases in between. The CDR3 covers 16 residues. For the CDR3, the DNA is TGTGCCAGCAGCCCTTTAGGGGGGGGGTACACAGATACGCAGTATTTT. Translation: CASSPLGGGYTDTQYF.

This clone has only one observation. The chain employs TRBV6-6 and TRBJ2-1, with TRBD1 matching over 7 bases. The V gene end was trimmed by 6 bases and the J gene end by 8 bases; junction bases not matched to a gene: 10. CDR1 MNHNY and CDR2 SVGAGI come from the germline V gene (reference sequence). This CDR3 is 14 amino acids long. In nucleotides, the CDR3 is TGTGCCAGCAGGTTCGACAGGGCGGTCGATGAGCAGTTCTTC. Translated, it gives CASRFDRAVDEQFF.

The V call is TRBV9, the J call TRBJ2-2; D is perhaps TRBD2 (5 bases). The CDR3 totals 15 residues. V lost 10 bases and J lost 0, with 16 bases in between. Germline V lookup: CDR1 SGDLS, CDR2 YYNGEE. The CDR3 sequence: CASSTTGTNTGELFF. In DNA, the CDR3 is TGTGCCTCTAGCACGACGGGTACGAACACCGGGGAGCTGTTTTTT.

The chain joins TRBV6-5 to TRBJ2-2, with 8 bases matching TRBD2. Germline values: CDR1 MNHEY, CDR2 SVGAGI. Losses at the gene ends were 4 bases for V and 1 base for J; bases not matched to a gene: 5. This CDR3 is 16 amino acids long. CDR3 nucleotide sequence: TGTGCCAGCAGTTTTCGCGGGGGGCTGAACACCGGGGAGCTGTTTTTT. Its translation: CASSFRGGLNTGELFF.

V gene TRBV6-4 combines with J gene TRBJ1-3, with D maybe TRBD1 (6 bases). The length of the CDR3 is 21 residues. V was cut by 2 bases and J by 0 bases, with 26 bases left in between. CDR1 is MRHNA, CDR2 SNTAGT, per germline. CDR3 protein: CASSDEPHRPRTDHSGNTIYF. The CDR3 DNA is TGTGCCAGCAGTGACGAGCCCCACCGCCCTCGGACAGATCACTCTGGAAACACCATATATTTT.

The chain combines TRBV21-1 with TRBJ2-7; TRBD2, the table's D call, was not compared with the DNA. TRBV21-1 counts as a pseudogene. The CDR3 contains 17 residues. The CDR3 DNA reads TGTGCCAGCAGCAACGGGGCGGGGGGCCGTATCTCCTACGAGCAGTACTTC. This gives the protein CASSNGAGGRISYEQYF.

The rearrangement links TRBV15 to TRBJ1-1; D uncertain. Looked up from germline, CDR1 is LNHNV and CDR2 is YYDKDF (reference sequence). The CDR3 has 14 amino acids. The V end lost 6 bases, the J end lost 6 bases, and 17 bases lay between the germline ends. In DNA form, the CDR3 reads TGTGCCACCAGGAAGAGATCCCCATTTGCTGAAGCTTTCTTT. It codes for CATRKRSPFAEAFF.

The rearrangement links TRBV7-2 to TRBJ1-1; no reliable D call. This CDR3 has 14 amino acids. V was shortened by 4 bases and J by 3 bases, with 12 bases between the two germline ends. Germline V gene lookup returns CDR1 SGHTA and CDR2 FQGNSA. The CDR3 sequence: CASSYYGRDTEAFF. In DNA form, the CDR3 reads TGTGCCAGCAGCTACTACGGCCGAGACACTGAAGCTTTCTTT.

The V gene is TRBV4-2, the J gene TRBJ1-4, with D possibly matching TRBD1 (6 bases). This CDR3 spans 14 amino acids. Germline V gives CDR1 LGHNA, CDR2 YNFKEQ. V dropped 3 bases and J dropped 11 bases, with 16 bases sitting between them. CDR3 in amino acids: CASSHDRTDGKLFF. For the CDR3, the DNA is TGTGCCAGCAGCCACGACAGGACGGATGGCAAACTGTTTTTT.

The chain combines TRBV19 with TRBJ2-4; 10 bases are a match to TRBD2. This CDR3 has 14 residues. The germline CDR1 and CDR2 sequences are LNHDA and SQIVND (reference sequence). Trimming took 9 bases from V and 9 from J; bases not matched to a gene: 11. For the CDR3, the DNA is TGTGCCAGCGCTCCACTAGCGGGGTCGGGCATTCAGTACTTC. Its protein product is CASAPLAGSGIQYF.

V usage is TRBV21-1 and J usage is TRBJ1-1; TRBD1 is taken as the D call from the table, unchecked against the DNA. TRBV21-1 is marked as a pseudogene. The CDR3 runs 14 residues. The DNA of the CDR3 is TGTTCGTGCTTTATCGGACAGGGGAACACTGAAGCTTTCTTT. It translates to CSCFIGQGNTEAFF.

The chain employs TRBV10-3 and TRBJ1-2; D is unclear. Trimming cost V 10 bases and J 4 bases, with 22 bases left between them. The CDR3 runs 15 residues. The germline V gene encodes CDR1 ENHRY and CDR2 SYGVKD. CDR3 in amino acids: CATRGFDARSYGYTF. CDR3 in DNA: TGTGCCACGAGAGGATTCGACGCGAGGAGCTATGGCTACACCTTC.

The chain uses TRBV10-3 and TRBJ2-3; weak D call: TRBD2 (7 bases). Germline V gives CDR1 ENHRY, CDR2 SYGVKD. This CDR3 comprises 18 residues. The V end was cut by 2 bases, the J end by 0 bases, with 18 bases between. The CDR3 region is CAISEADLAGASTDTQYF. In DNA form, the CDR3 reads TGTGCCATCAGTGAGGCGGACCTGGCGGGGGCTAGCACAGATACGCAGTATTTT.

The chain is built from TRBV6-6 and TRBJ1-5; no clear D. The CDR3 covers 14 residues. Germline V gene lookup returns CDR1 MNHNY and CDR2 SVGAGI (reference sequence). Between the trimmed V and J ends, which lost 6 bases and 1 base, there was a span of 10 bases. For the CDR3, the DNA is TGTGCCAGCAGACCCCTAGAGAGCAATCAGCCCCAGCATTTT. It specifies CASRPLESNQPQHF.

V and J are TRBV9 and TRBJ1-6; 7 bases line up with TRBD1. The CDR3 length is 16 residues. J gave up 4 bases and V 4 bases, and 8 bases lay outside the gene matches. Germline CDR1 SGDLS, CDR2 YYNGEE. The CDR3 sequence is CASSPWTGKYNSPLHF. CDR3 coding DNA: TGTGCCAGCAGCCCGTGGACAGGCAAGTATAATTCACCCCTCCACTTT.

This rearrangement joins TRBV19 to TRBJ1-5; D remains unclear. Trimming took 5 bases from V and 9 from J, leaving 11 bases between them. CDR1 and CDR2 (germline): LNHDA, SQIVND (reference sequence). This CDR3 is 12 amino acids long. CDR3 DNA: TGTGCCAGTAGTCCGACCGCGGGGCCCCAGCATTTT. Encoded protein: CASSPTAGPQHF.

This sequence joins TRBV5-1 and TRBJ1-2, with TRBD1 identical over 10 bases. This CDR3 region has 14 residues. The junction had 6 bases not matched to a gene; V was cut back by 5 bases and J by 5 bases. Per germline, CDR1 SGHRS and CDR2 YFSETQ. CDR3 nucleotide sequence: TGCGCCAGCAGAGGGACAGGGGATAGGTATGGCTACACCTTC. It yields the protein CASRGTGDRYGYTF. The full variable domain, completed using reference TRBV5-1 and TRBJ1-2, is KAGVTQTPRYLIKTRGQQVTLSCSPISGHRSVSWYQQTPGQGLQFLFEYFSETQRNKGNFPGRFSGRQFSNSRSEMNVSTLELGDSALYLCASRGTGDRYGYTFGSGTRLTVV.

The chain couples TRBV5-1 to TRBJ2-1; D is perhaps TRBD2 (7 bases). Germline V gene data show CDR1 as SGHRS and CDR2 as YFSETQ. There are 15 residues in the CDR3. The V end was cut by 2 bases, the J end by 4 bases, with 13 bases between. The chain's CDR3 is CASSFEGGRYNEQFF. Here the CDR3 DNA reads TGCGCCAGCAGCTTTGAGGGGGGGCGTTACAATGAGCAGTTCTTC. Variable domain in full (rest from reference TRBV5-1 and TRBJ2-1): KAGVTQTPRYLIKTRGQQVTLSCSPISGHRSVSWYQQTPGQGLQFLFEYFSETQRNKGNFPGRFSGRQFSNSRSEMNVSTLELGDSALYLCASSFEGGRYNEQFFGPGTRLTVL.

This clone appeared a single time. V usage is TRBV19 and J usage is TRBJ1-5, with D perhaps TRBD1 (5 bases). In germline, CDR1 is LNHDA, CDR2 SQIVND (reference sequence). The CDR3 extends over 15 amino acids. V lost 10 bases and J 0 bases, leaving 16 bases between the germline ends. CDR3 sequence (DNA): TGTGCCACCCAAAGGGGCGCCGATAGCAATCAGCCCCAGCATTTT. The encoded protein is CATQRGADSNQPQHF.

J is TRBJ2-3 and V is TRBV7-2; D is perhaps TRBD2 (5 bases). V was pared by 5 bases and J by 0 bases, with 9 bases between. The CDR3 runs 14 residues. From germline, CDR1 is SGHTA and CDR2 FQGNSA. The CDR3 DNA sequence: TGTGCCAGCAGCCCCGGACTCAGCACAGATACGCAGTATTTT. It translates to CASSPGLSTDTQYF.

This clone was seen only once. The V and J genes are TRBV7-9 and TRBJ1-4; a possible D gene is TRBD1 (5 bases). CDR1 SEHNR and CDR2 FQNEAQ come from the germline V gene (reference sequence). V lost 3 bases, J lost 10 bases, and 15 bases lay in between. CDR3 length: 14 residues. The CDR3 DNA is TGTGCCAGCAGCTTTCGGGGTCCGGGGGGAAAACTGTTTTTT. Its protein is CASSFRGPGGKLFF.

The chain recombines TRBV7-9 with TRBJ1-3; the D is unclear. The CDR3 covers 15 residues. Trimming removed 3 bases at V and 3 bases at J, with 12 bases between. Germline CDR1 and CDR2: SEHNR and FQNEAQ (reference sequence). The CDR3 reads CASSLGTGIGNTIYF. CDR3 coding DNA: TGTGCCAGCAGCTTGGGTACGGGGATTGGAAACACCATATATTTT.

The V and J genes are TRBV5-5 and TRBJ2-3; tentative D call: TRBD1 (6 bases). Germline V lookup: CDR1 SGHKS, CDR2 YYEKEE (reference sequence). This CDR3 comprises 18 residues. The V end was cut by 3 bases, the J end by 1 base, with 21 bases between. The CDR3 protein is CASSSGPSTGRGTDTQYF. The CDR3 coding sequence is TGTGCCAGCAGCTCGGGGCCCTCAACAGGGAGAGGCACAGATACGCAGTATTTT.

The CDR3 DNA reads as TGTGCCAGTAGTATTTGGGCAGGGGATCAGCCCCAGCATTTT. Protein: CASSIWAGDQPQHF. The chain combines TRBV19 with TRBJ1-5, with D possibly TRBD1 on 6 matching bases. The ends were cut back, 3 bases at V and 5 bases at J, with 11 bases in the middle. Germline CDR1 and CDR2: LNHDA and SQIVND (reference sequence). The CDR3 extends over 14 amino acids.